The clone carrying this TCR beta chain was recorded only once. Its matching antigen is unknown. The data stem from a study of OX40 agonist ivuxolimab in advanced cancers. Background on the study: The study treated patients with ivuxolimab, an agonistic anti-OX40 (CD134) antibody. General study results and limits: Blood T cells, both CD4+ and CD8+, expanded clonally by week 6 at 0.1 to 3.0 mg/kg. Nonresponders included some who also had low normalized T-cell clonal expansion.

Measured with immunoSEQ multiplex PCR; TCRdb has only the in-frame clones, and not every one. The sample comprises some 86,000 clones, about nine tenths of which are singletons, and roughly 6.9% rests with the top ten. The starting material was CD4+ or CD8+ T cells sorted from blood, obtained in a trial of the OX40 agonist ivuxolimab. This receptor was obtained from an adult with an advanced solid tumor such as melanoma, head and neck, liver or kidney cancer.

CDR3 in DNA: TGTGCCAGCTCTCCTCGCCAAGGGAATTCCTACGAGCAGTACTTC. Its translation: CASSPRQGNSYEQYF. The gene calls are TRBV18 and TRBJ2-7; no reliable D call. V gave up 6 bases and J gave up 1 base, with 16 bases separating them. Germline CDR1 is KGHSH and CDR2 is LQKENI. CDR3 size: 15 residues.